This T cell receptor (beta chain) was obtained from a study of T cell responses to AZD1222 COVID-19 vaccine. Findings and caveats of the study: Females made up more of the donors, who were largely white British, and clonal diversity may have come out too low.

A remark on this clone: The antigen is undetermined.

V lost 4 bases and J lost 3; bases outside the gene matches: 11. Germline V gives CDR1 SGHRS, CDR2 YFSETQ. The CDR3 is 16 amino acids. Sequencing used immunoSEQ multiplex PCR; TCRdb keeps in-frame clones, though not all of them. Seen here are about 170,000 clones, roughly nine tenths observed once, and the top ten hold approximately 0.97%. The rearrangement links TRBV5-1 to TRBJ2-7; the match to TRBD1 covers 9 bases. Here the sequenced sample was peripheral blood, taken 28 days after the second AZD1222 dose. The receptor was derived from an adult who received the AZD1222 COVID-19 vaccine. The CDR3 DNA sequence: TGCGCCAGCAGCCTGAGGGTAGGACAGGGGAACTACGAGCAGTACTTC. This sequence encodes CASSLRVGQGNYEQYF.